The clone carrying this TCR beta chain was detected only a few times. TCRdb's table, derived via immunoSEQ multiplex PCR, lists solely in-frame clones and lacks some. The sample holds 110,000 or so clones, about 62% seen once. Per the germline V gene, CDR1 is GTSNPN and CDR2 is SVGIG (reference sequence). Trimming left V 2 bases short and J 5 bases short, with 15 bases between. This CDR3 is 14 amino acids long. The data originate from a study of shared clonotypes between healthy human individuals. Healthy and HIV-negative, the adult donors had no recent acute infections or vaccinations. Source material: memory CD8+ T cells sorted from blood. Subset here: CD45RO+ cells pooled with CCR7-negative TemRA cells. The rearrangement joins TRBV30 to TRBJ1-1; D remains ambiguous. The TCR comes from a woman aged 25 to 39 in good health. The CDR3 sequence is CAWSLWEVSTEAFF. CDR3 in DNA: TGTGCCTGGAGTTTGTGGGAGGTTTCGACTGAAGCTTTCTTT.